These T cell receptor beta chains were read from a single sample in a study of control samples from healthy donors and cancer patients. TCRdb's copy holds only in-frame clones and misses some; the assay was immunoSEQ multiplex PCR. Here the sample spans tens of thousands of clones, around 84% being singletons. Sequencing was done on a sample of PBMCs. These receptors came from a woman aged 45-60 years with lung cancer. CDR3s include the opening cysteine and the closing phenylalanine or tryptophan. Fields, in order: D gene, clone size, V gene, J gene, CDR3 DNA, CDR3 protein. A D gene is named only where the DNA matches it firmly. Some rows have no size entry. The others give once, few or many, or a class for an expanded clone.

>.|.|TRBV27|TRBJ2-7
TGTGCCAGCAGTTTAGGCGGGTCCTACGAGCAGTACTTC
CASSLGGSYEQYF
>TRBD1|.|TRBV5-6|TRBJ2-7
TGTGCCAGCACCAGAACAGGGGGACGAGGGTACTACGAGCAGTACTTC
CASTRTGGRGYYEQYF
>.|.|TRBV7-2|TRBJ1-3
TGTGCCAGCAGCTTAGTCCAGTCTTCTGGAAACACCATATATTTT
CASSLVQSSGNTIYF
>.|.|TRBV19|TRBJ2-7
TGTGCCAGTAGTATAGGTTCCTCCTACGAGCAGTACTTC
CASSIGSSYEQYF
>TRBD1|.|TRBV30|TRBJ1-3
TGTGCCTGGAGTACCGCAGGGGGGGCCTCTGGAAACACCATATATTTT
CAWSTAGGASGNTIYF
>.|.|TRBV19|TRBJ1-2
TGTGCCAGTAGTATAGATCTGCGGCGATACAGAGCATCCACCTATGGCTACACCTTC
CASSIDLRRYRASTYGYTF
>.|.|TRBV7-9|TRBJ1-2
TGTGCCAGCAGCTTACGGGGTGGCTACACCTTC
CASSLRGGYTF
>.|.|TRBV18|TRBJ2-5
TGTGCCAGCTCACCACTCAGGGTGGAGACCCAGTACTTC
CASSPLRVETQYF
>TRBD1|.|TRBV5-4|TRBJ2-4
TGTGCCAGCAGCGGCCGGGACAGCAAAAACATTCAGTACTTC
CASSGRDSKNIQYF
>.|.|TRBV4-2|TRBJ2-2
TGTGCCAGCAGCCAAGAAGGGCAGGGTGTCGGGGAGCTGTTTTTT
CASSQEGQGVGELFF
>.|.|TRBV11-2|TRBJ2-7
TGTGCCAGCAGCCTACAAGGGGCCAACAACTACGAGCAGTACTTC
CASSLQGANNYEQYF
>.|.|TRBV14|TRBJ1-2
TGTGCCAGCAGCCCGTCTCAGGGGTATGGCTACACCTTC
CASSPSQGYGYTF
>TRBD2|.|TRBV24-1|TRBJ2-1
TGTGCCACCAGTGACCCGTCGGGAGCGGGGGGGTACAATGAGCAGTTCTTC
CATSDPSGAGGYNEQFF
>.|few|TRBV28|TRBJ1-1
TGTGCCAGCAGTCCAGGCGGGAACACTGAAGCTTTCTTT
CASSPGGNTEAFF
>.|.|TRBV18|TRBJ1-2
TGTGCCAGCTCCCCCGACAAGAGCTATGGCTACACCTTC
CASSPDKSYGYTF
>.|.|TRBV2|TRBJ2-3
TGTGCCAGCAGTGAAATTGGGGGTTTAGCCCCCACAGATACGCAGTATTTT
CASSEIGGLAPTDTQYF
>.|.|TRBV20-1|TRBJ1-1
TGCAGTGCTAGTGCCCCCATACTCAGGGACACTGAAGCTTTCTTT
CSASAPILRDTEAFF
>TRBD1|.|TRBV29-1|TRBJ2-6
TGCAGCGCCTACAGGGGCCGGGCCAACGTCCTGACTTTC
CSAYRGRANVLTF
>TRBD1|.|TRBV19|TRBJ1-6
TGTGCCAGTAGTATAGATTACAGGGGCGCGAATTCACCCCTCCACTTT
CASSIDYRGANSPLHF
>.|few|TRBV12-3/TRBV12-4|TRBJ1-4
TGTGCCAGCAGTTTAGTGGGGGAAAAACTGTTTTTT
CASSLVGEKLFF
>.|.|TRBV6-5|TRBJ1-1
TGTGCCAGCAGCCGGACAGTGAACACTGAAGCTTTCTTT
CASSRTVNTEAFF
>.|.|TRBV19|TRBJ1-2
TGTGCCAGTAGTCCCGGTGGCTCTTTCACGATCTATGACTACACCTTC
CASSPGGSFTIYDYTF
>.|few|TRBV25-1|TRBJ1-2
TGTGCCAGCAGTGACCGTCAGGGCGCTGCCTATGGCTACACCTTC
CASSDRQGAAYGYTF
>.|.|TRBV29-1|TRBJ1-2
TGCAGCGTGACCCCCGGGAGAGTCGCAAACTATGGCTACACCTTC
CSVTPGRVANYGYTF
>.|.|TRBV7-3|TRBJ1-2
TGTGCCAGCGGACCAGGGCTCAAGGGCTACACCTTC
CASGPGLKGYTF
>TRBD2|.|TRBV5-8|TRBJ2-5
TGTGCCAGCAGCGTGGGACTAGCGGGGGTCGTGGGACTATCGGGGAGCCAGTACTTC
CASSVGLAGVVGLSGSQYF
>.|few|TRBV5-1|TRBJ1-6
TGCGCCAGCAGCCCGTCCGACGGGGATTCACCCCTCCACTTT
CASSPSDGDSPLHF
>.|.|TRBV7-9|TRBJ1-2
TGTGCCAGCACCCTTTCATCTCTGACTAACTATGGCTACACCTTC
CASTLSSLTNYGYTF
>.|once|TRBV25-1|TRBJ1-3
TGTGCCAGCAGTGAATATTCGGTCAGACCTGGATCTGGAAACACCATATATTTT
CASSEYSVRPGSGNTIYF
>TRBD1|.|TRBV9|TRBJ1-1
TGTGCCAGCAGAGGGACAGGGCGTGAAGCTTTCTTT
CASRGTGREAFF
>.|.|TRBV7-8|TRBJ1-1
TGTGCCAGCAGCTTCCACCTCACTGAAGCTTTCTTT
CASSFHLTEAFF
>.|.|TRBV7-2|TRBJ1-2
TGTGCCAGCAGCTCCAGGGGTTCAGGCGGCTACACCTTC
CASSSRGSGGYTF
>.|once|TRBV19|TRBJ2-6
TGTGCCAGTAGTATAGGCAGCTCTGGGGCCAACGTCCTGACTTTC
CASSIGSSGANVLTF